This entry is about one T cell receptor beta chain. Its cognate antigen is unknown. This sample was included in a study of cytotoxic CD8 clonotypes in ibrutinib-treated CLL. Study at large: Response samples followed a median around 11 months of treatment, range 6 to 36. Mean per-sample yields comprised around 230,000 productive templates and approximately 90,000 productive rearrangements.

The CDR3 consists of 14 residues. Germline values: CDR1 MDHEN, CDR2 SYDVKM. The J segment lost 4 bases and the V segment lost 5 bases, leaving 7 bases of the junction unmatched. Using immunoSEQ multiplex PCR, the repertoire was profiled, and TCRdb retains in-frame clones only, with some absent. The sample lists about 89,000 clones, 70% to 80% occurring once. Findings and caveats of the study: Baseline clonality was higher than in age-matched healthy donors and moved in step with circulating CD8+ T-cell counts.

This TCR derives from a human donor with chronic lymphocytic leukemia. The chain combines TRBV28 with TRBJ1-2; the match to TRBD1 covers 7 bases. This material consisted of PBMCs, taken after 12 months of ibrutinib treatment. The CDR3 nucleotides read TGTGCCAGCAGTCCTTCAGGGGGTGTCTATGGCTACACCTTC. Translation gives CASSPSGGVYGYTF.